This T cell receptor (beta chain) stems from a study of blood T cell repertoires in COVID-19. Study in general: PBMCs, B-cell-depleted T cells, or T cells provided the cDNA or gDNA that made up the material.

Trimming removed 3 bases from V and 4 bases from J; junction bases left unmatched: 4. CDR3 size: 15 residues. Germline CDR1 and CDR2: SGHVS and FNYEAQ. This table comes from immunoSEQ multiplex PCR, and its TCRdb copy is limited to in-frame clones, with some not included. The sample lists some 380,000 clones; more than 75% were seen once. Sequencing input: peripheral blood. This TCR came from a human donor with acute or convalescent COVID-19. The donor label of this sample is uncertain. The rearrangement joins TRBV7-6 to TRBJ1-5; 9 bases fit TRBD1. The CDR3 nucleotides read TGTGCCAGCAGCTTCAACAGGGGGCGGAATCAGCCCCAGCATTTT. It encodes CASSFNRGRNQPQHF. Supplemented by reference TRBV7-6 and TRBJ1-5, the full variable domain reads GAGVSQSPRYKVTKRGQDVALRCDPISGHVSLYWYRQALGQGPEFLTYFNYEAQQDKSGLPNDRFSAERPEGSISTLTIQRTEQRDSAMYRCASSFNRGRNQPQHFGDGTRLSIL.